This record concerns one T cell receptor (beta chain) sequence. This sample was taken from a study of shared clonotypes between healthy human individuals. Authors' data handling: Filtering of immunoSEQ junctional sequences could not match full-length read filtering. The method was immunoSEQ multiplex PCR; TCRdb's version includes in-frame clones alone and lacks a portion of them. Clone size and the V and J calls come from that table; the DNA yielded D and trimming. The table has approximately 840,000 clones, 96% seen once. In the naive CD8 group, cells lacked CD45RO and were positively selected for CCR7, so terminally differentiated effector memory CD45RA+ cells were left out. Trimming took off 2 bases at V and 0 bases at J, with 10 bases between the two ends. This CDR3 spans 15 amino acids. Per the germline V gene, CDR1 is MNHNS and CDR2 is SASEGT.

The chain links TRBV6-1 to TRBJ1-2; the D gene is possibly TRBD1 (6 bases). This receptor was identified in a man in his thirties or forties in good health. The sample taken for sequencing was naive CD8+ T cells sorted from blood. The CDR3 sequence is CASSERGQANYGYTF. CDR3 sequence (DNA): TGTGCCAGCAGTGAACGGGGACAAGCTAACTATGGCTACACCTTC.